The rows below give T cell receptor beta chains drawn from one sample of a study of cytomegalovirus exposure and HLA in healthy donors. Here immunoSEQ multiplex PCR was the method, and the copy in TCRdb shows in-frame clones only, minus some. The sample carries about 160,000 clones, approximately 80% recorded once. The sample consisted of PBMCs. Receptors originate from a man aged 18 to 35 in good health and CMV-seropositive. Each CDR3 is given with its conserved first and last residue. The order of the fields is CDR3 protein, CDR3 DNA, clone size, J gene, CDR3 length, V gene, D gene. A D gene is named only where the DNA matches it firmly. The size of a clone is reported for some rows only, either as once, few or many, or as a class for expanded clones.

CASSRRPSGKGKGGELFF | TGTGCCAGCAGCCGAAGGCCCTCCGGGAAGGGTAAAGGGGGGGAGCTGTTTTTT | - | TRBJ2-2 | 18 | TRBV14 | -
CASSPQGARYF | TGTGCCAGCAGTCCACAGGGGGCGAGGTACTTC | few | TRBJ2-7 | 11 | TRBV6-1 | TRBD1
CSGSTVNTEAFF | TGCAGCGGTAGTACGGTGAACACTGAAGCTTTCTTT | few | TRBJ1-1 | 12 | TRBV29-1 | -
CASSVGGPAYQPQHF | TGTGCCAGCAGTGTAGGGGGCCCCGCGTATCAGCCCCAGCATTTT | - | TRBJ1-5 | 15 | TRBV6-4 | TRBD1
CASSSLAGVAYEQYF | TGTGCCAGCAGTTCCTTAGCGGGGGTTGCCTACGAGCAGTACTTC | - | TRBJ2-7 | 15 | TRBV28 | TRBD2
CATGQGAGNYGYTF | TGTGCCACGGGACAGGGGGCAGGGAACTATGGCTACACCTTC | - | TRBJ1-2 | 14 | TRBV15 | TRBD1
CASRFLTSAQETQYF | TGTGCCAGCAGGTTCCTGACTAGCGCCCAAGAGACCCAGTACTTC | - | TRBJ2-5 | 15 | TRBV7-2 | TRBD2
CASSKPVGGLGETQYF | TGTGCCAGTAGTAAGCCAGTGGGGGGGCTGGGAGAGACCCAGTACTTC | once | TRBJ2-5 | 16 | TRBV19 | -
CASSLDAATVAKNIQYF | TGTGCCAGCAGCTTAGATGCCGCGACAGTAGCCAAAAACATTCAGTACTTC | - | TRBJ2-4 | 17 | TRBV11-2 | -
CAWKRTSYPGTSGMYEQYF | TGTGCCTGGAAACGGACGTCATACCCCGGGACTAGCGGGATGTACGAGCAGTACTTC | - | TRBJ2-7 | 19 | TRBV30 | TRBD2
CASSPGQGHGYTF | TGTGCCAGCAGCCCCGGACAGGGGCATGGCTACACCTTC | - | TRBJ1-2 | 13 | TRBV27 | TRBD1
CASRSSGLEQYF | TGCGCCAGCAGGTCCTCTGGGCTCGAGCAGTACTTC | - | TRBJ2-7 | 12 | TRBV5-1 | -
CASSLTGPYNEQFF | TGTGCCAGCAGTTTGACAGGCCCCTACAATGAGCAGTTCTTC | - | TRBJ2-1 | 14 | TRBV27 | -
CASSFGQNDPYEQYF | TGTGCCAGCAGCTTTGGACAGAATGACCCTTACGAGCAGTACTTC | - | TRBJ2-7 | 15 | TRBV7-9 | -
CASSARDRDTDTQYF | TGTGCCAGCAGCGCCCGGGACAGGGACACAGATACGCAGTATTTT | - | TRBJ2-3 | 15 | TRBV13 | TRBD1
CASSFQPGEGGTGELFF | TGCGCCAGCAGCTTCCAACCAGGGGAAGGTGGCACCGGGGAGCTGTTTTTT | few | TRBJ2-2 | 17 | TRBV5-1 | -
CASSLKDGGAYEQYF | TGCGCCAGCAGCCTCAAAGACGGGGGGGCCTACGAGCAGTACTTC | - | TRBJ2-7 | 15 | TRBV4-1 | TRBD2
CASAADSYTGELFF | TGTGCTAGTGCCGCGGACAGCTACACCGGGGAGCTGTTTTTT | - | TRBJ2-2 | 14 | TRBV12-5 | -
CASRAGGWSTEAFF | TGTGCCAGCAGGGCGGGGGGGTGGAGCACTGAAGCTTTCTTT | - | TRBJ1-1 | 14 | TRBV6-1 | -
CASSQASSGGPDTQYF | TGTGCCAGCAGCCAAGCTTCTAGCGGGGGCCCAGATACGCAGTATTTT | - | TRBJ2-3 | 16 | TRBV4-2 | TRBD2
CASRGPGGAPYEQYF | TGTGCCAGTAGGGGTCCGGGAGGGGCCCCCTACGAGCAGTACTTC | - | TRBJ2-7 | 15 | TRBV19 | TRBD2
CSVYQGDEQFF | TGCAGCGTATACCAGGGTGATGAGCAGTTCTTC | - | TRBJ2-1 | 11 | TRBV29-1 | -
CASSMAGDTQYF | TGTGCCAGTAGTATGGCGGGGGATACGCAGTATTTT | - | TRBJ2-3 | 12 | TRBV19 | -
CASSLFGRGHQPQHF | TGTGCCAGCAGCTTGTTCGGCAGGGGGCATCAGCCCCAGCATTTT | once | TRBJ1-5 | 15 | TRBV5-8 | TRBD1
CASSFLESPDEQFF | TGTGCCAGCAGTTTCTTAGAGAGTCCCGATGAGCAGTTCTTC | - | TRBJ2-1 | 14 | TRBV27 | -
CASSLVWGGSYNEQFF | TGTGCTAGCAGCTTAGTCTGGGGGGGCTCCTACAATGAGCAGTTCTTC | - | TRBJ2-1 | 16 | TRBV7-7 | TRBD2
CASSLNRDRAEKLFF | TGTGCCAGTAGTCTTAACCGGGACAGGGCTGAAAAACTGTTTTTT | - | TRBJ1-4 | 15 | TRBV19 | TRBD1
CASSSGLSSYNEQFF | TGTGCCAGCAGCTCCGGACTAAGCTCCTACAATGAGCAGTTCTTC | - | TRBJ2-1 | 15 | TRBV5-6 | -
CASSLGGYQETQYF | TGTGCCAGCAGCTTAGGCGGGTACCAAGAGACCCAGTACTTC | few | TRBJ2-5 | 14 | TRBV5-4 | -
CASSDVGRGYTF | TGTGCCAGCAGTGACGTGGGGAGGGGCTACACCTTC | - | TRBJ1-2 | 12 | TRBV6-4 | -
CASSVENFYEQYF | TGTGCCAGCAGCGTTGAAAACTTCTACGAGCAGTACTTC | once | TRBJ2-7 | 13 | TRBV9 | -
CASSEGTGSTDTQYF | TGTGCCAGCAGCGAGGGGACAGGGAGCACAGATACGCAGTATTTT | - | TRBJ2-3 | 15 | TRBV5-4 | TRBD1
CASSPRWSLPNQPQHF | TGTGCCAGTAGTCCCCGGTGGAGTCTCCCCAATCAGCCCCAGCATTTT | - | TRBJ1-5 | 16 | TRBV19 | -
CASSQGLGGQREQYF | TGCGCCAGCAGCCAAGGCCTCGGCGGGCAGCGCGAGCAGTACTTC | - | TRBJ2-7 | 15 | TRBV4-1 | -
CASTPGQAYGYTF | TGTGCCAGCACCCCAGGGCAGGCTTATGGCTACACCTTC | - | TRBJ1-2 | 13 | TRBV9 | -
CATFQTGYGYTF | TGTGCCACCTTCCAGACAGGGTATGGCTACACCTTC | - | TRBJ1-2 | 12 | TRBV13 | TRBD1
CASSRGTDQLYEQYF | TGTGCCAGCTCTCGCGGGACAGACCAACTCTACGAGCAGTACTTC | - | TRBJ2-7 | 15 | TRBV18 | -
CAIRPTGGGYTF | TGTGCCATCAGGCCGACAGGGGGAGGCTACACCTTC | - | TRBJ1-2 | 12 | TRBV10-3 | TRBD1
CASSLLGQGQFF | TGTGCCAGCAGCTTGTTAGGACAGGGCCAGTTCTTC | - | TRBJ2-1 | 12 | TRBV28 | TRBD1
CASSLGTVTEAFF | TGTGCCAGCAGCTTGGGGACAGTCACTGAAGCTTTCTTT | - | TRBJ1-1 | 13 | TRBV5-6 | -
CASSPRDSNEQYF | TGTGCCAGCAGCCCCAGGGATAGCAACGAGCAGTACTTC | - | TRBJ2-7 | 13 | TRBV5-6 | -
CASSTLGGARETQYF | TGTGCCAGCAGTACTCTGGGGGGGGCGAGGGAGACCCAGTACTTC | - | TRBJ2-5 | 15 | TRBV4-2 | -
CSVSTGGSTEAFF | TGCAGCGTTTCGACAGGGGGGAGCACTGAAGCTTTCTTT | - | TRBJ1-1 | 13 | TRBV29-1 | TRBD1
CASSPTGQTGELFF | TGTGCCAGCAGTCCGACAGGGCAGACCGGGGAGCTGTTTTTT | once | TRBJ2-2 | 14 | TRBV27 | TRBD1
CASTLTDYGYTF | TGTGCCAGCACCCTGACAGACTATGGCTACACCTTC | - | TRBJ1-2 | 12 | TRBV6-5 | -
CASSGRQVNTEAFF | TGTGCCAGCAGCGGGCGACAGGTGAACACTGAAGCTTTCTTT | once | TRBJ1-1 | 14 | TRBV13 | -
CASLRGNVWGVETQYF | TGTGCCAGTTTAAGAGGCAATGTTTGGGGAGTGGAGACCCAGTACTTC | - | TRBJ2-5 | 16 | TRBV11-2 | -
CASSLASEQYF | TGTGCCAGCAGCCTGGCTAGCGAGCAGTACTTC | - | TRBJ2-7 | 11 | TRBV14 | -
CASSVVSGSTDTQYF | TGTGCCAGCAGCGTAGTAAGCGGGAGCACAGATACGCAGTATTTT | - | TRBJ2-3 | 15 | TRBV9 | -
CASSKGGRVLGEQFF | TGTGCCAGCAGTAAGGGCGGGAGGGTATTAGGGGAGCAGTTCTTC | few | TRBJ2-1 | 15 | TRBV27 | TRBD2
CAWSHTRGLAGETDTQYF | TGTGCCTGGAGCCATACCCGGGGACTAGCGGGTGAGACAGATACGCAGTATTTT | - | TRBJ2-3 | 18 | TRBV30 | TRBD2
CASSLRPLAGEVGELFF | TGTGCCAGCAGCCTTAGGCCCTTAGCGGGAGAGGTCGGGGAGCTGTTTTTT | once | TRBJ2-2 | 17 | TRBV11-2 | TRBD2